This is a list of T cell receptor beta chains from one sample in a study of ipilimumab plus nivolumab after autologous stem cell transplantation. Here immunoSEQ multiplex PCR was the method, and the copy in TCRdb shows in-frame clones only, minus some. The sample comprises fewer than 30,000 clones, 86% of which are singletons, and less than 5.5% rests with the top ten. Source: PBMCs, taken in a trial of ipilimumab plus nivolumab as post-transplant consolidation. All receptors come from a male donor with diffuse large B-cell lymphoma. CDR3s leave out the opening cysteine and the closing phenylalanine or tryptophan.

TRBV19	13	TRBJ1-3	ASSIARISGNTIY
TRBV5-4	13	TRBJ2-1	ASSLSGNSYNEQF
TRBV7-9	10	TRBJ1-6	ASNRVNSPLH
TRBV19	15	TRBJ1-2	ASSPSFRTVFFYGYT
TRBV2	11	TRBJ1-2	ASISYANYGYT
TRBV19	8	TRBJ1-5	GGGLQPQH
TRBV9	11	TRBJ2-7	ASSVEWRSEQY
TRBV11-2	14	TRBJ2-3	ASSQRTGTSTDTQY
TRBV12-5	14	TRBJ1-3	ASGPRTGVSGNTIY
TRBV16	12	TRBJ1-2	ASSQLNRGYGYT
TRBV9	12	TRBJ2-5	ASSVGPSGETQY
TRBV18	14	TRBJ1-4	ASSTYGQGRREKLF
TRBV27	14	-	ASSPISRGASHEQY
TRBV19	13	TRBJ1-5	ASSIGGGSNQPQH
TRBV2	11	TRBJ2-5	ASRDSGGETQY
TRBV29-1	13	TRBJ1-2	SVEDPRSGRNGYT
TRBV7-9	12	TRBJ1-1	ASSPLGRGPEAF
TRBV9	15	TRBJ1-2	ASSVRRRQFFNYGYT
TRBV7-8	13	TRBJ2-5	ASSYAGVLGETQY
TRBV4-3	14	TRBJ2-7	ASSQGWRDQGYEQY
TRBV29-1	11	TRBJ1-1	SEKRGGNTEAF
TRBV5-4	14	TRBJ2-3	ASSLGRSGGTDTQY
TRBV4-1	14	TRBJ1-2	ASSQALRTGAYGYT
TRBV13	12	TRBJ1-3	ASSVRQGRNTIY
TRBV6-6	13	TRBJ1-4	ASSYGSGQSEKLF
TRBV11-2	12	TRBJ2-7	ASSLNIGQDEQY
TRBV10-3	11	TRBJ1-2	AISEWERSGYT
TRBV2	15	TRBJ2-1	ASSPVGLAGGYNEQF
TRBV7-8	13	TRBJ2-1	ASSLGPTGIYEQF